The clone carrying this T cell receptor (beta chain) was observed a few times. Its antigen is unidentified. The CDR3 runs 19 residues. Germline assignment: CDR1 SGHTA and CDR2 FQGNSA. Unmatched junction bases numbered 8, after V lost 2 bases and J lost 0 bases. The entry originates in a study of post-analysis software for immune sequencing data. General study points: Comparison with controls showed significantly lower normalized Chao1 diversity in multiple sclerosis patients. TRBV5-6, TRBV5-1 and TRBV20-1 belonged to a set of about five TRBV segments that were more frequent in patients than controls.

The library was made from cDNA and included unique molecular identifiers. TCRdb reprocessed the PCR reads with MiXCR, giving one entry per CDR3 protein. Among fewer than 850,000 distinct CDR3 sequences listed, roughly 27% were seen once. V is TRBV7-2 and J is TRBJ2-1; TRBD2 matches 12 bases. This clonotype was sampled from a girl under 18 with multiple sclerosis. The sequenced sample consisted of blood. CDR3 residues: CASSLRGLAGGISYNEQFF. DNA of the CDR3: TGTGCCAGCAGCTTAAGGGGGCTAGCGGGAGGGATCTCCTACAATGAGCAGTTCTTC. Supplemented by reference TRBV7-2 and TRBJ2-1, the full variable domain reads GAGVSQSPSNKVTEKGKDVELRCDPISGHTALYWYRQSLGQGLEFLIYFQGNSAPDKSGLPSDRFSAERTGGSVSTLTIQRTQQEDSAVYLCASSLRGLAGGISYNEQFFGPGTRLTVL.